This T cell receptor beta chain was sequenced during a study of T cells in localized non-small cell lung cancer. Worth noting for this clone: The antigen remains unidentified.

Regarding the study as a whole: Because only a single region of the tumor was sequenced, heterogeneity remains possible. The study found T cell clonality highest in uninvolved adjacent lung, above tumor. Elevated blood T cell density was associated with longer overall survival. The appearance of a median approximately 61 of the top 100 tumor clones was seen in adjacent lung.

Some clones are missing from TCRdb's copy, which holds only in-frame ones; the method was immunoSEQ multiplex PCR. The sample includes about 9,800 clones, 44% of them seen just once. CDR3 length equals 14 residues. Germline CDR1 is KGHSH and CDR2 is LQKENI. V was shortened by 7 bases and J by 11 bases, with 23 bases between the two germline ends. The receptor was isolated from a woman aged 35-75 years with stage I lung adenocarcinoma. The chain employs TRBV18 and TRBJ1-1; D perhaps matches TRBD1 (5 bases). This sample comprised lymph node tissue, obtained before any cancer treatment. CDR3: CASFPPLPGGTAFF. CDR3 in DNA: TGTGCCAGCTTTCCCCCATTACCGGGGGGTACGGCTTTCTTT.